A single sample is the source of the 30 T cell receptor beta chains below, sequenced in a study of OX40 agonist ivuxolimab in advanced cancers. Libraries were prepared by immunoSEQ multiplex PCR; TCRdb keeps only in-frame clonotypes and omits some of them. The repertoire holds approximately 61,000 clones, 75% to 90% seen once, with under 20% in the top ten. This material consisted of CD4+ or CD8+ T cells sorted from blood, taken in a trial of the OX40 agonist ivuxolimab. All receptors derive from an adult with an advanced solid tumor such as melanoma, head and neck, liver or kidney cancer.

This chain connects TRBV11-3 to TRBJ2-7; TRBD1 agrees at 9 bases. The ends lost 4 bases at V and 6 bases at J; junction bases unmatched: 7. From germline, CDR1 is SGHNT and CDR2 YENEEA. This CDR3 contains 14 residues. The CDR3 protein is CASSSGQGNREQYF. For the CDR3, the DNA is TGTGCCAGCAGCTCGGGACAGGGAAATCGCGAGCAGTACTTC.

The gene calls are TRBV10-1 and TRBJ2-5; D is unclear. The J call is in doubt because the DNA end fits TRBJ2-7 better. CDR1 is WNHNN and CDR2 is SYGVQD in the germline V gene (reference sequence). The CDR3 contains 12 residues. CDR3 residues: CASSENLYEQYF. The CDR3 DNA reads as TGCGCCAGCAGTGAAAACCTCTACGAGCAGTACTTC.

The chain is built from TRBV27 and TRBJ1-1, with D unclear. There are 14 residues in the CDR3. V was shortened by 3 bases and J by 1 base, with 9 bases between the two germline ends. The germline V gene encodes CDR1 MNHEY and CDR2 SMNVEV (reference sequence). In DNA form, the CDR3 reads TGTGCCAGCAGTTTTGGCCGAGGGAACACTGAAGCTTTCTTT. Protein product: CASSFGRGNTEAFF.

In DNA, the CDR3 is TGTGCCAGCTCACCGACTAGCGGGAGTGGTGATGAGCAGTTCTTC. As protein: CASSPTSGSGDEQFF. The V call is TRBV18, the J call TRBJ2-1, with 12 bases that match TRBD2. V shed 3 bases and J 8 bases; nucleotides not matched to a gene: 5. The CDR3 covers 15 residues. From germline, CDR1 is KGHSH and CDR2 LQKENI.

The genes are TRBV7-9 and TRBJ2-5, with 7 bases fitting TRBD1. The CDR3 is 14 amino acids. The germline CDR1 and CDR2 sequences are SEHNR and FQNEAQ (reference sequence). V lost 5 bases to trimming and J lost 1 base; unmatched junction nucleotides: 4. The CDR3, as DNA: TGTGCCAGCAGCGCTGACAGGGTCCAAGAGACCCAGTACTTC. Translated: CASSADRVQETQYF.

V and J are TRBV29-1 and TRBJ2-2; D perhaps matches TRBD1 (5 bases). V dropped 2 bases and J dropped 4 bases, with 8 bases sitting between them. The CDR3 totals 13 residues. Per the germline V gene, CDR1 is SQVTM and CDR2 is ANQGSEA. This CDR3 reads CSVEQGGTGELFF. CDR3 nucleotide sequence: TGCAGCGTTGAACAGGGTGGCACCGGGGAGCTGTTTTTT.

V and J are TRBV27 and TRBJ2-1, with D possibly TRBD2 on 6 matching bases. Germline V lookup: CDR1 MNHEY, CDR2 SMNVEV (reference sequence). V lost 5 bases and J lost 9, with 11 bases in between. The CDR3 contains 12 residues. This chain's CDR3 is CASSQLAGEQFF. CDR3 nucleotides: TGTGCCAGCAGTCAACTAGCCGGTGAGCAGTTCTTC.

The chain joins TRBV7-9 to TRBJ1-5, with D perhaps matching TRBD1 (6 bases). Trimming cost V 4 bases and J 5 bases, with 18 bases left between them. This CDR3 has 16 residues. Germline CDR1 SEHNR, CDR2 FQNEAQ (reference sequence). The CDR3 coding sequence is TGTGCCAGCAGCTCGAATAGGGCCGCAGGGGATCAGCCCCAGCATTTT. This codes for CASSSNRAAGDQPQHF.

The CDR3 loop is CASSPTTRQGSSYEQYF. The CDR3 bases are TGTGCCAGCAGCCCTACCACCCGACAGGGGTCCTCCTACGAGCAGTACTTC. The chain links TRBV7-9 to TRBJ2-7; 8 bases agree with TRBD1. This CDR3 region has 17 residues. In germline, CDR1 is SEHNR, CDR2 FQNEAQ (reference sequence). The V and J ends lost 5 bases and 0 bases, in that order; junction bases with no gene match: 12.

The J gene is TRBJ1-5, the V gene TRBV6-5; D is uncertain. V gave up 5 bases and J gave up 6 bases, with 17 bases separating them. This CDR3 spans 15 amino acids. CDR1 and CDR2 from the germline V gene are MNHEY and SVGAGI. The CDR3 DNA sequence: TGTGCCAGCAGTCCCGGTGGGTTGTCGGGTCAGCCCCAGCATTTT. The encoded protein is CASSPGGLSGQPQHF.

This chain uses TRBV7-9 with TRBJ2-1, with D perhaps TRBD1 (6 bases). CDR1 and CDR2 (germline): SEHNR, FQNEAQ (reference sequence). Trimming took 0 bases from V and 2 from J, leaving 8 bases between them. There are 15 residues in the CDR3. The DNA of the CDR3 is TGTGCCAGCAGCTTAGCGCAGGGGACCTACAATGAGCAGTTCTTC. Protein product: CASSLAQGTYNEQFF. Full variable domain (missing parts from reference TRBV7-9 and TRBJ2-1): DTGVSQNPRHKITKRGQNVTFRCDPISEHNRLYWYRQTLGQGPEFLTYFQNEAQLEKSRLLSDRFSAERPKGSFSTLEIQRTEQGDSAMYLCASSLAQGTYNEQFFGPGTRLTVL.

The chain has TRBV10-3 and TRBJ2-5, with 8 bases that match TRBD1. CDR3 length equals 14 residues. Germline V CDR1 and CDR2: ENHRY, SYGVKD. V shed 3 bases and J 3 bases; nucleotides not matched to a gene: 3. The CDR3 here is CAISDGQGEETQYF. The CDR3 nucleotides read TGTGCCATCAGTGATGGACAGGGCGAAGAGACCCAGTACTTC.

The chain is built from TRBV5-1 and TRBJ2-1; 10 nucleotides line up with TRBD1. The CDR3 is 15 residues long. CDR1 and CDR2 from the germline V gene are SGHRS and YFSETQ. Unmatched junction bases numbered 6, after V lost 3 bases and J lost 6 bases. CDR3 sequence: CASSSSRDRGNEQFF. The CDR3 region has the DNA TGCGCCAGCAGCTCGTCCCGGGACAGGGGCAATGAGCAGTTCTTC. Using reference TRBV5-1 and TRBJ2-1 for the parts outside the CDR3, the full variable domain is KAGVTQTPRYLIKTRGQQVTLSCSPISGHRSVSWYQQTPGQGLQFLFEYFSETQRNKGNFPGRFSGRQFSNSRSEMNVSTLELGDSALYLCASSSSRDRGNEQFFGPGTRLTVL.

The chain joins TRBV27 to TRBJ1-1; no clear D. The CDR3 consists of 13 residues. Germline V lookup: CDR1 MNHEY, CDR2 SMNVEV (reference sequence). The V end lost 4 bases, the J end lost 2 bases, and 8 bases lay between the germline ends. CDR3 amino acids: CASSSRPNTEAFF. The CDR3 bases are TGTGCCAGCAGTTCGAGACCCAACACTGAAGCTTTCTTT.

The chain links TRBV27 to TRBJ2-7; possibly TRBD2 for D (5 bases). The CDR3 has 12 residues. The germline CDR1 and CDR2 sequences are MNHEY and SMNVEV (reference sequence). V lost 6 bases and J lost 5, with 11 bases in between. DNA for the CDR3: TGTGCCAGCAGCCTTTTCGGGGACGAGCAGTACTTC. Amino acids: CASSLFGDEQYF.

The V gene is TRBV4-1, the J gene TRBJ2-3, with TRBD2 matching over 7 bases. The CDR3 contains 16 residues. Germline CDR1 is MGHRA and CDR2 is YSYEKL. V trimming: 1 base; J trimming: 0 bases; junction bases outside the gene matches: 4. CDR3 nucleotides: TGCGCCAGCAGCCAAGGGGCTAGCGGTAGCACAGATACGCAGTATTTT. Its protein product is CASSQGASGSTDTQYF.

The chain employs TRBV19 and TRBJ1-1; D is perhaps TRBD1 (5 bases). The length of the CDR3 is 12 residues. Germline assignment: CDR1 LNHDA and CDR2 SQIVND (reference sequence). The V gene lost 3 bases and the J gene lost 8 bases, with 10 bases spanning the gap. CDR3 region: CASSIGGSEAFF. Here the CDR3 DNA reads TGTGCCAGTAGTATTGGGGGGAGCGAAGCTTTCTTT.

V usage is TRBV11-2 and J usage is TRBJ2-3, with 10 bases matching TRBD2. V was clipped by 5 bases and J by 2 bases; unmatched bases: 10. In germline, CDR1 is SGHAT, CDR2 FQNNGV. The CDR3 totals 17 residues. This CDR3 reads CASSLRTSGGLTDTQYF. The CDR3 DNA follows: TGTGCCAGCAGCCTCAGGACTAGCGGAGGACTCACAGATACGCAGTATTTT.

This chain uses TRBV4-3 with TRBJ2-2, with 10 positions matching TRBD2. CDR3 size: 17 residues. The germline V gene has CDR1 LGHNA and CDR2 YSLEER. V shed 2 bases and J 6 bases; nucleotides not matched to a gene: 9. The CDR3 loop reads CASSQTNYGLAAGELFF. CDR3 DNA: TGCGCCAGCAGCCAAACGAACTATGGACTAGCGGCCGGGGAGCTGTTTTTT.

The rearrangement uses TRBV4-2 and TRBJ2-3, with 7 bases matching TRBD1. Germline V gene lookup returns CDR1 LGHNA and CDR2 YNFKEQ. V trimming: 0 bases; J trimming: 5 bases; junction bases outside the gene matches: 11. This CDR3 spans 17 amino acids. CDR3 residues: CASSQERKRGRVDTQYF. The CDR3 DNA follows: TGTGCCAGCAGCCAAGAAAGGAAAAGGGGGCGAGTAGATACGCAGTATTTT.

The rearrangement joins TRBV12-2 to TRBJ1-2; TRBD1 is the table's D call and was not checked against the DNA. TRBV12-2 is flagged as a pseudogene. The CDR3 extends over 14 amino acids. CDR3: CASRSERTAYGYTF. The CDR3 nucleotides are TGTGCAAGTCGCTCGGAAAGGACAGCTTATGGCTACACCTTC.

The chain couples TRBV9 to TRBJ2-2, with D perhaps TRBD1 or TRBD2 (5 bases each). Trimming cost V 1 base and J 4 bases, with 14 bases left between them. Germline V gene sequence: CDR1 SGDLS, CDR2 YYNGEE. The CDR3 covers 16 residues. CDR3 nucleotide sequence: TGTGCCAGCAGCGTACTCGGGACCCGAGTCACCGGGGAGCTGTTTTTT. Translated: CASSVLGTRVTGELFF.

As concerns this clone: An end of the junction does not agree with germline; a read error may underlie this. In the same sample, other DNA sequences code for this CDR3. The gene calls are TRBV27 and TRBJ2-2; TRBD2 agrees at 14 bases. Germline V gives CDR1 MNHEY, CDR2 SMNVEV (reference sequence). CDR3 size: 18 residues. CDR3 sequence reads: CASSSTSGRAWGTGELFF. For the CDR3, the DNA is TGCGCCAGCAGTTCGACTAGCGGGAGGGCCTGGGGAACCGGGGAGCTGTTTTTT.

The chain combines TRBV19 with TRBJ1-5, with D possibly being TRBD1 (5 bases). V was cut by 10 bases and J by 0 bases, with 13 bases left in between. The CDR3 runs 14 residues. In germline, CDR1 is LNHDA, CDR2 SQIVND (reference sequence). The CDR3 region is CATQGLSSNQPQHF. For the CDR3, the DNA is TGTGCCACCCAGGGCCTGAGTAGCAATCAGCCCCAGCATTTT.

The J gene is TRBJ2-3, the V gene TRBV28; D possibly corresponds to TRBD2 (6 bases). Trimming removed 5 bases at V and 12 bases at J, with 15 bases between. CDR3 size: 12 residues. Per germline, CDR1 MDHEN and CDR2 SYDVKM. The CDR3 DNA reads TGTGCCAGCAGTCCCGACCCGCGGGAACAGTATTTT. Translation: CASSPDPREQYF.

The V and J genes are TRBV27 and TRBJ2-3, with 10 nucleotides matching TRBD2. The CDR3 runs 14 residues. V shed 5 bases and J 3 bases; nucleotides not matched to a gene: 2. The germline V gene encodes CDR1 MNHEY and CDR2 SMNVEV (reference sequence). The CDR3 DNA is TGTGCCAGCAGTATGACTAGCGGGACAGATACGCAGTATTTT. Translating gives CASSMTSGTDTQYF.

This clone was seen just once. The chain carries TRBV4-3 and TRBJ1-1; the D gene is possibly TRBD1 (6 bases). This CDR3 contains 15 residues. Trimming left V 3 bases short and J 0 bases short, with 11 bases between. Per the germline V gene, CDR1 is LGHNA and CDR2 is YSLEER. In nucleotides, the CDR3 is TGCGCCAGCAGCCAGGCCCGGGGGCTGAACACTGAAGCTTTCTTT. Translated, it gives CASSQARGLNTEAFF.

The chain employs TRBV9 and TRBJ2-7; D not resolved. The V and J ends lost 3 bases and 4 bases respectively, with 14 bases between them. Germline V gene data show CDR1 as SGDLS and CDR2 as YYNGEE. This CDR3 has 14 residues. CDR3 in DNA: TGTGCCAGCAGCGGTGGGTCGGCCGATTACGAGCAGTACTTC. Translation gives CASSGGSADYEQYF.

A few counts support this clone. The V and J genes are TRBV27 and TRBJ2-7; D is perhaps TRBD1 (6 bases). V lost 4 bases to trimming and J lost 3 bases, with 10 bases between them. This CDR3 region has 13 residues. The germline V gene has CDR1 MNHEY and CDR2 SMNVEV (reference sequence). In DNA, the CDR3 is TGTGCCAGCAGTTCCGCGGACAGCTACGAGCAGTACTTC. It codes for CASSSADSYEQYF.

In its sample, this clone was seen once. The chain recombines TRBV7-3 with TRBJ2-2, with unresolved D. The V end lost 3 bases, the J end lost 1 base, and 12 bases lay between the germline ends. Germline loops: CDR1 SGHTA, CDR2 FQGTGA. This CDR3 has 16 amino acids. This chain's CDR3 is CASSFFSSRNTGELFF. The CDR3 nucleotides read TGTGCCAGCAGCTTTTTTTCCTCCCGGAACACCGGGGAGCTGTTTTTT. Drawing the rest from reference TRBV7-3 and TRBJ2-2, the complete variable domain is GAGVSQTPSNKVTEKGKYVELRCDPISGHTALYWYRQSLGQGPEFLIYFQGTGAADDSGLPNDRFFAVRPEGSVSTLKIQRTERGDSAVYLCASSFFSSRNTGELFFGEGSRLTVL.